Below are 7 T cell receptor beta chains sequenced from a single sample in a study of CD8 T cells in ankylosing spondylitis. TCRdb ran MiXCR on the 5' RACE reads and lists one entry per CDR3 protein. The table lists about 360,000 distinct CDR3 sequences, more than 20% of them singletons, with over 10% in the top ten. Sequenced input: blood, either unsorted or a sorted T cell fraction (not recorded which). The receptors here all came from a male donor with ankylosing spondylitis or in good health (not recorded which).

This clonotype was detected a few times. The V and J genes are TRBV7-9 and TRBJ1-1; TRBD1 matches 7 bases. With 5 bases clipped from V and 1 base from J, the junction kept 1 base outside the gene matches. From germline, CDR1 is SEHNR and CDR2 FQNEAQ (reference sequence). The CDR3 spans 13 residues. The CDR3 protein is CASSGDRNTEAFF. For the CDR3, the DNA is TGTGCCAGCAGCGGGGACAGGAACACTGAAGCTTTCTTT. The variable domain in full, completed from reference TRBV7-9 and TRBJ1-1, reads DTGVSQNPRHKITKRGQNVTFRCDPISEHNRLYWYRQTLGQGPEFLTYFQNEAQLEKSRLLSDRFSAERPKGSFSTLEIQRTEQGDSAMYLCASSGDRNTEAFFGQGTRLTVV.

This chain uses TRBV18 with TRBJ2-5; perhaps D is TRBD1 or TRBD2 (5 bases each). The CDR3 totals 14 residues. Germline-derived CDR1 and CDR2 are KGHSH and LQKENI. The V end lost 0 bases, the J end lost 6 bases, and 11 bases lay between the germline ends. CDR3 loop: CASSPPSGDQTQYF. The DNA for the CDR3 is TGTGCCAGCTCACCACCGTCCGGGGACCAGACCCAGTACTTC.

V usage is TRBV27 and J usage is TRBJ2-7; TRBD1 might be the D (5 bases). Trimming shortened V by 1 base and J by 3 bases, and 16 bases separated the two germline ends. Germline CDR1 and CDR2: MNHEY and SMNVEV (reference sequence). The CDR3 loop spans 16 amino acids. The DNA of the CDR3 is TGTGCCAGCAGTTTATACGCGGCAGGGTTTATCTACGAGCAGTACTTC. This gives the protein CASSLYAAGFIYEQYF.

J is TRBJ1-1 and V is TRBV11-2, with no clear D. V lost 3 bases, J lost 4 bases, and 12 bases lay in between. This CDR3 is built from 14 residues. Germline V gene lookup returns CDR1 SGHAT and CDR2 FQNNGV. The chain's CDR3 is CASSFSPGSTEAFF. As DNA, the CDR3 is TGTGCCAGCAGCTTTTCACCCGGGAGCACTGAAGCTTTCTTT.

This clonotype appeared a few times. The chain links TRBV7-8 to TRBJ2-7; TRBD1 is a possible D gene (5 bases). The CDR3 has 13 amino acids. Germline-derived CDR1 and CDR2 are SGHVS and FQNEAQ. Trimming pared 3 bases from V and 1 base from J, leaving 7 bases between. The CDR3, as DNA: TGTGCCAGCAGCTTTTACAGGTCCTACGAGCAGTACTTC. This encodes CASSFYRSYEQYF.

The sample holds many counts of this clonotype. CDR3 DNA sequence: TGTGCCAGCAGCTTAGGGTCCGGGGGGTTCAATGAGCAGTTCTTC. Translating gives CASSLGSGGFNEQFF. This sequence joins TRBV11-1 and TRBJ2-1; 7 positions agree with TRBD2. Germline CDR1 is SGHAT and CDR2 is FQDESV (reference sequence). V was pared by 1 base and J by 6 bases, with 6 bases of the junction left unmatched. The CDR3 spans 15 residues.

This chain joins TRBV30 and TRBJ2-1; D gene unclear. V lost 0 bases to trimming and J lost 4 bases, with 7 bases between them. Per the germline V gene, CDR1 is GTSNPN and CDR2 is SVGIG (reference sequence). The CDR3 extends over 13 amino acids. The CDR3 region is CAWSVKIYNEQFF. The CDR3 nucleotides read TGTGCCTGGAGTGTAAAGATTTACAATGAGCAGTTCTTC.